One T cell receptor beta chain is described in this entry. These data are taken from a study of cytomegalovirus exposure and HLA in healthy donors. V lost 3 bases and J lost 10, with 10 bases in between. This CDR3 has 13 residues. The V gene's germline CDR1 is SNHLY and CDR2 FYNNEI. 13 Jbeta primers and 60 Vbeta primers were used for the PCR. The protocol was immunoSEQ multiplex PCR, while the TCRdb copy is restricted to in-frame clones and leaves out a portion. The table has about 110,000 clones, roughly 80% seen once. The receptor was isolated from a man younger than 45 in good health and CMV-seropositive. Specimen: PBMCs. The chain carries TRBV2 and TRBJ1-6; D possibly corresponds to TRBD1 (5 bases). The CDR3 bases are TGTGCCAGCAGTGATGACAGTCACTCACCCCTCCACTTT. It codes for CASSDDSHSPLHF.